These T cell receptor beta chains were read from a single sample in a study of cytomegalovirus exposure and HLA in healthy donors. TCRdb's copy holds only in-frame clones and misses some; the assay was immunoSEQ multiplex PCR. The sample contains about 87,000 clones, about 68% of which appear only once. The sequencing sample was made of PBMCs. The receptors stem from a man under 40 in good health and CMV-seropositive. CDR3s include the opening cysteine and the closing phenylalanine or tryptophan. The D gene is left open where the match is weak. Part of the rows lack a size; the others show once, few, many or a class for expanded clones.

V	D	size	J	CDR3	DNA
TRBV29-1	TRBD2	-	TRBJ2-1	CSPREASGAVYNEQFF	TGCAGCCCCCGGGAGGCTAGCGGGGCGGTCTACAATGAGCAGTTCTTC
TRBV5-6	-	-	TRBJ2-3	CASSDKPTGDTQYF	TGTGCCAGCAGCGACAAGCCTACAGGGGATACGCAGTATTTT
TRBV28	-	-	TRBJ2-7	CASSLGKGVPYEQYF	TGTGCCAGCAGTTTAGGTAAAGGGGTCCCCTACGAGCAGTACTTC
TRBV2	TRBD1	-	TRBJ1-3	CASSEGGQGVGNTIYF	TGTGCCAGCAGTGAAGGTGGTCAGGGGGTTGGAAACACCATATATTTT
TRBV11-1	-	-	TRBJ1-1	CASSVADTDTEAFF	TGTGCCAGCAGCGTAGCCGACACGGACACTGAAGCTTTCTTT
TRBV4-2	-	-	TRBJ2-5	CASSQAYRISYQETQYF	TGTGCCAGCAGCCAAGCCTACAGGATCTCGTACCAAGAGACCCAGTACTTC
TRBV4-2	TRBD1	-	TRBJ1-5	CASSQAFQGADQPQHF	TGTGCCAGCAGCCAAGCCTTCCAGGGGGCTGACCAGCCCCAGCATTTT
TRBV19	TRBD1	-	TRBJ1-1	CASNRQGAVTEAFF	TGTGCCAGTAACCGCCAGGGGGCTGTAACTGAAGCTTTCTTT
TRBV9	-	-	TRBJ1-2	CASSVDRDYGYTF	TGTGCCAGCAGCGTAGACAGGGATTATGGCTACACCTTC
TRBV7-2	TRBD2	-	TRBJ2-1	CASSRGTSGRVGTYNEQFF	TGTGCCAGCAGTAGGGGGACTAGCGGCCGGGTTGGTACCTACAATGAGCAGTTCTTC
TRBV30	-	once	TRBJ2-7	CAWVIGGEQYF	TGTGCCTGGGTTATAGGAGGCGAGCAGTACTTC
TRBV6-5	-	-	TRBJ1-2	CASSYLGVRNYGYTF	TGTGCCAGCAGTTACCTCGGGGTACGGAACTATGGCTACACCTTC
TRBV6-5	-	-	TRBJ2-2	CASSTYISNTGELFF	TGTGCCAGCAGTACTTATATCTCGAACACCGGGGAGCTGTTTTTT
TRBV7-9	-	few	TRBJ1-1	CASSSRGDEAFF	TGTGCCAGCAGTTCACGCGGCGATGAAGCTTTCTTT
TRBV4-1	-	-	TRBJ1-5	CASSPPTGLQPQHF	TGCGCCAGCAGCCCCCCGACCGGACTTCAGCCCCAGCATTTT
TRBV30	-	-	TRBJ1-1	CAWRRDTEAFF	TGTGCCTGGAGGAGGGACACTGAAGCTTTCTTT
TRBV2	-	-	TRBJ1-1	CASQVTNTEAFF	TGTGCCAGCCAGGTGACGAACACTGAAGCTTTCTTT
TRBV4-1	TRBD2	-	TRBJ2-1	CASSQRLAGEVRNEQFF	TGCGCCAGCAGCCAAAGACTAGCGGGAGAAGTAAGGAATGAGCAGTTCTTC
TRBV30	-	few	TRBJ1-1	CAWSVRSVRTEAFF	TGTGCCTGGAGTGTACGGAGCGTTCGAACTGAAGCTTTCTTT
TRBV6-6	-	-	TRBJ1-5	CASSAGFSNQPQHF	TGTGCCAGCAGTGCAGGGTTTAGCAATCAGCCCCAGCATTTT
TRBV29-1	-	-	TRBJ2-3	CSVSRGDTQYF	TGCAGCGTTTCCCGGGGAGATACGCAGTATTTT
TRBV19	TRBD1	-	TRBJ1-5	CASSSKRGQGSQPQHF	TGTGCCAGTAGCTCAAAAAGGGGACAGGGGAGTCAGCCCCAGCATTTT
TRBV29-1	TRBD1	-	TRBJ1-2	CSVEAGQNYGYTF	TGCAGCGTTGAAGCGGGACAGAACTATGGCTACACCTTC
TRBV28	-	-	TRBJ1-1	CASGDTYEAFF	TGTGCCAGCGGGGACACCTATGAAGCTTTCTTT
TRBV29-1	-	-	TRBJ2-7	CSVEAQGIHEQYF	TGCAGCGTTGAGGCCCAGGGGATCCACGAGCAGTACTTC
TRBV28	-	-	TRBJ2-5	CASSPLTLKETQYF	TGTGCCAGCAGCCCACTAACCCTTAAAGAGACCCAGTACTTC
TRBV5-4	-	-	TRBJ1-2	CASSLAAEPLNGYTF	TGTGCCAGCAGCTTGGCCGCGGAGCCACTTAATGGCTACACCTTC
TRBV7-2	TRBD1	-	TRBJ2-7	CASSRRGQGAHEQYF	TGTGCCAGCAGCCGCCGAGGACAGGGTGCCCACGAGCAGTACTTC
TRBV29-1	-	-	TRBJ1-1	CSVVPFSDTEAFF	TGCAGCGTGGTCCCTTTCTCGGACACTGAAGCTTTCTTT
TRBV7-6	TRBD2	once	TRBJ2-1	CASSLAGGSMNEQFF	TGTGCCAGCAGCTTGGCGGGGGGATCTATGAATGAGCAGTTCTTC
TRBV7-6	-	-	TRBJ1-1	CASSLDSTYTEAFF	TGTGCCAGCAGCCTTGACAGTACCTACACTGAAGCTTTCTTT
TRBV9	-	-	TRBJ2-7	CASSTGLSYEQYF	TGTGCCAGCAGCACTGGACTGTCCTACGAGCAGTACTTC
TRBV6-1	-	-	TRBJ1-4	CASSEIGQGNEKLFF	TGTGCCAGCAGTGAAATAGGTCAGGGAAATGAAAAACTGTTTTTT
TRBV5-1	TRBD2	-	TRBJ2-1	CASSWSGTSVNNEQFF	TGCGCCAGCAGCTGGTCCGGGACTAGCGTGAACAATGAGCAGTTCTTC
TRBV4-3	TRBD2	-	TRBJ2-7	CASSQEFASGYEQYF	TGCGCCAGCAGCCAAGAGTTCGCTAGCGGCTACGAGCAGTACTTC
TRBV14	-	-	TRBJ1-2	CASSQDGGPASGYGYTF	TGTGCCAGCAGCCAAGACGGGGGGCCCGCGTCGGGCTATGGCTACACCTTC
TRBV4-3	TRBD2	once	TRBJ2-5	CASSQEGGAGGETQYF	TGCGCCAGCAGCCAAGAAGGGGGGGCGGGGGGGGAGACCCAGTACTTC
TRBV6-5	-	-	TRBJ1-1	CASSYVTGYYPEAFF	TGTGCCAGCAGTTACGTTACAGGTTATTACCCTGAAGCTTTCTTT
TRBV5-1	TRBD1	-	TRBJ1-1	CASSYSGQGATEAFF	TGCGCCAGCAGCTACTCGGGACAGGGGGCCACTGAAGCTTTCTTT
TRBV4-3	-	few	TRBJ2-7	CASSQDGGSYEQYF	TGCGCCAGCAGCCAAGACGGAGGCTCCTACGAGCAGTACTTC
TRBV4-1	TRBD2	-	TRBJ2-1	CASSQVDLGLAGANEQFF	TGCGCCAGCAGCCAGGTAGACCTTGGGTTAGCGGGAGCGAATGAGCAGTTCTTC
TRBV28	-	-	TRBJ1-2	CASSSGTLANYGYTF	TGTGCCAGCAGCTCGGGGACTTTAGCTAACTATGGCTACACCTTC
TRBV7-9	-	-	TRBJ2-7	CSSSLLGPEQYF	TGTTCCAGCAGCTTACTGGGGCCCGAGCAGTACTTC
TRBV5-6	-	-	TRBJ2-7	CASTAGGGSSHEQYF	TGTGCCAGCACCGCTGGTGGGGGGTCTTCTCATGAGCAGTACTTC
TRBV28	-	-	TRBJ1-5	CASSPRGQPQHF	TGTGCCAGCAGTCCAAGGGGTCAGCCCCAGCATTTT
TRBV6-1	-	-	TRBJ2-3	CASSEMGAETDTQYF	TGTGCCAGCAGTGAGATGGGGGCTGAGACAGATACGCAGTATTTT
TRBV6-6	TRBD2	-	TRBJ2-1	CASSYGTSNNEQFF	TGTGCCAGCAGTTATGGGACTAGTAACAATGAGCAGTTCTTC
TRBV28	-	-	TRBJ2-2	CASSFGGELFF	TGTGCCAGCAGTTTCGGGGGGGAGCTGTTTTTT
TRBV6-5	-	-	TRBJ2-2	CASSYPNSNTGELFF	TGTGCCAGCAGTTACCCTAACAGTAACACCGGGGAGCTGTTTTTT